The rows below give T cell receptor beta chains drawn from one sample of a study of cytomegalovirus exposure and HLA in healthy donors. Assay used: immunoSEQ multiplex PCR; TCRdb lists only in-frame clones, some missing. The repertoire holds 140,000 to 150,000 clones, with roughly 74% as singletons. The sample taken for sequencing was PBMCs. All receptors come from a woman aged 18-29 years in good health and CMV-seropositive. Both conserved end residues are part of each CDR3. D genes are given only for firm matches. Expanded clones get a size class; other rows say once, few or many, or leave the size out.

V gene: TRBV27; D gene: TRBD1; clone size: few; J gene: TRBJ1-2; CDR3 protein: CASSRQGAYGYTF; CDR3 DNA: TGTGCCAGCAGCCGACAGGGGGCCTATGGCTACACCTTC
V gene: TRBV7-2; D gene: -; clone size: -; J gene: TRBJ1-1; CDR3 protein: CASSLAREAEAFF; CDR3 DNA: TGTGCCAGCAGCTTAGCTCGAGAGGCTGAAGCTTTCTTT
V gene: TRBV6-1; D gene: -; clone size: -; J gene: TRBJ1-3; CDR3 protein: CASSRQVSGNTIYF; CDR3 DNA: TGTGCCAGCAGCCGACAGGTCTCTGGAAACACCATATATTTT
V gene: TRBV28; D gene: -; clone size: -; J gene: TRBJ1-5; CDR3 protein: CASSLWRQLSNQPQHF; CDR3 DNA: TGTGCCAGCAGTTTATGGCGGCAGCTTAGCAATCAGCCCCAGCATTTT
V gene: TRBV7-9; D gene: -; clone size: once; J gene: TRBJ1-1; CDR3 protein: CASSFGASNTEAFF; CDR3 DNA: TGTGCCAGCAGCTTTGGAGCATCGAACACTGAAGCTTTCTTT
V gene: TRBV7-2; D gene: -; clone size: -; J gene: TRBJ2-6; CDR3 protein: CASSLGGSGANVLTF; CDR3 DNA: TGTGCCAGCAGCTTAGGCGGCTCTGGGGCCAACGTCCTGACTTTC
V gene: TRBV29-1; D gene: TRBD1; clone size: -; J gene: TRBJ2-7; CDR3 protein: CSVVGTAKGTYEQYF; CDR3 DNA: TGCAGCGTAGTTGGGACAGCTAAGGGGACCTACGAGCAGTACTTC
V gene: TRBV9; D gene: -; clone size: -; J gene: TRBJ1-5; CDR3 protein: CASSVGGEGQPQHF; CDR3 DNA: TGTGCCAGCAGCGTGGGGGGGGAGGGTCAGCCCCAGCATTTT
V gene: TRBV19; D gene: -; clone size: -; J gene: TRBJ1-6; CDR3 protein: CASRGMGYNSPLHF; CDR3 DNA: TGTGCCAGTCGGGGGATGGGCTATAATTCACCCCTCCATTTT
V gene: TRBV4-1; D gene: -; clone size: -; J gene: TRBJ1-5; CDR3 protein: CASSQDPLYQPQHF; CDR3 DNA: TGCGCCAGCAGCCAAGATCCCCTATATCAGCCCCAGCATTTT
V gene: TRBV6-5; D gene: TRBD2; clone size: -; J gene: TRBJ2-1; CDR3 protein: CASSFLSGGAGNEQFF; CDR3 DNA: TGTGCCAGCAGTTTTCTTAGCGGGGGGGCCGGAAATGAGCAGTTCTTC
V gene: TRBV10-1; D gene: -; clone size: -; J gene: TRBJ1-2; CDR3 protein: CASSESGAKGYTF; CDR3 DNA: TGCGCCAGCAGTGAGTCGGGGGCCAAGGGCTACACCTTC
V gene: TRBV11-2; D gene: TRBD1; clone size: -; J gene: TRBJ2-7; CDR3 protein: CASSLGTGSGYEQYF; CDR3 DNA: TGTGCCAGCAGCTTGGGGACAGGGTCGGGGTACGAGCAGTACTTC